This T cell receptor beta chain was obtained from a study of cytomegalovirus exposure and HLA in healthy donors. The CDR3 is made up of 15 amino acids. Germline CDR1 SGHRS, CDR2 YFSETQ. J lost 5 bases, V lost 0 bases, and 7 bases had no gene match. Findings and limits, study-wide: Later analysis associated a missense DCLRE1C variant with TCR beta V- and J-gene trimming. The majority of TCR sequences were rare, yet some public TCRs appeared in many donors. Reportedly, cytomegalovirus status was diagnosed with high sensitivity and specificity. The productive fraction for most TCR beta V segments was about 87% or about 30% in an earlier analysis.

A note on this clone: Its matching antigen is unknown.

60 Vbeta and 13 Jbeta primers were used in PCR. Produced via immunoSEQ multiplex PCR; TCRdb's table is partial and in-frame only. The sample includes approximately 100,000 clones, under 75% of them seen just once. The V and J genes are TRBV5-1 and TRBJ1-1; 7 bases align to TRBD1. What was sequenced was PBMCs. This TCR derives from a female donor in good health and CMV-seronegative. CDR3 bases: TGCGCCAGCAGCTTGGGGAGGGGGCAGGGAACTGAAGCTTTCTTT. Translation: CASSLGRGQGTEAFF.